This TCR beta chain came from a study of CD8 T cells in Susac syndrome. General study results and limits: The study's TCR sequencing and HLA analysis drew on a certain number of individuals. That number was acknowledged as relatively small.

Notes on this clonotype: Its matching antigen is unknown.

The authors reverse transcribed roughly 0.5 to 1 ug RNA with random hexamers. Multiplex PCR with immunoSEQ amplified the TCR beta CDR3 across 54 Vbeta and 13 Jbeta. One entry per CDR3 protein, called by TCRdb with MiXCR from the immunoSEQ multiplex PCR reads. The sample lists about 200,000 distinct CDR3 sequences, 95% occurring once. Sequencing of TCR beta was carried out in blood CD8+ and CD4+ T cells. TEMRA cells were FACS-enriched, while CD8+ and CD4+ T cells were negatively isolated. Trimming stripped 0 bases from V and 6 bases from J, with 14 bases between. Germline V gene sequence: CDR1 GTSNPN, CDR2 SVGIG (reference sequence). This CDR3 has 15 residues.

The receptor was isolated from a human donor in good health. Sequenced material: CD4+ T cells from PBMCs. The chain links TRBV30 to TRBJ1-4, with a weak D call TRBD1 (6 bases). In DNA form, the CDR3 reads TGTGCCTGGAGTGTTAAGAAAGGGGGTCATGAAAAACTGTTTTTT. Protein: CAWSVKKGGHEKLFF.